This T cell receptor beta chain was sequenced during a study of CD8 T cells in ankylosing spondylitis. Broader study findings: Among TCR beta sequences, a motif of several highly homologous variants appeared characteristic of ankylosing spondylitis blood.

The table lists this clonotype with many counts. Its antigen is not identified. Germline values: CDR1 SEHNR, CDR2 FQNEAQ (reference sequence). The CDR3 length is 13 residues. The V end lost 5 bases, the J end lost 2 bases, and 6 bases lay between the germline ends. Libraries for TCR beta were made by quantitative 5'-RACE with molecular barcodes. TCRdb ran MiXCR on the 5' RACE reads and lists one entry per CDR3 protein. The data show more than 500,000 distinct CDR3 sequences, about 5.4% seen once. The chain has TRBV7-9 and TRBJ2-2; D remains ambiguous. The sample comprised blood, either unsorted or a sorted T cell fraction (not recorded which). The TCR comes from a male donor with ankylosing spondylitis. The CDR3 is CASSHINTGELFF. CDR3 DNA sequence: TGTGCCAGCAGCCACATAAACACCGGGGAGCTGTTTTTT.